A single sample is the source of the 22 T cell receptor beta chains below, sequenced in a study of quantifying T cell responses using KT2 cells. Study-level background: cDNA was made from DNase-treated RNA using alpha and beta constant primers.

The cDNA 3' end received a ligated oligonucleotide with a UMI. An equimolar mix of RC1.1 and RC1.2 primed the beta chain across TRBC1 and TRBC2. One entry per CDR3 protein, called by TCRdb with MiXCR from the UMI-ligation and nested PCR reads. The data show 25,000 to 35,000 distinct CDR3 sequences, around a tenth seen once. The sample comprised PBMCs spiked with cells of the T cell clone KT2. The receptors here all came from a human donor.

The V call is TRBV25-1, the J call TRBJ2-3; TRBD1 is a possible D gene (5 bases). V gave up 4 bases and J gave up 7 bases, with 12 bases separating them. CDR3 size: 13 residues. Germline V CDR1 and CDR2: MGHDK, SYGVNS. CDR3 nucleotide sequence: TGTGCCAGCAGTGCTCCAGGGCGGAATACGCAGTATTTT. The encoded protein is CASSAPGRNTQYF.

The sample holds many counts of this clonotype. The chain combines TRBV11-2 with TRBJ2-6, with D unresolved. Germline V lookup: CDR1 SGHAT, CDR2 FQNNGV. Trimming took 4 bases from V and 0 from J, leaving 4 bases between them. This CDR3 is 14 amino acids long. CDR3 sequence (DNA): TGTGCCAGCAGCTGGGTCTCTGGGGCCAACGTCCTGACTTTC. It encodes CASSWVSGANVLTF.

The rearrangement joins TRBV20-1 to TRBJ2-2; 7 bases line up with TRBD1. The V and J ends lost 3 bases and 3 bases, in that order; junction bases with no gene match: 16. The CDR3 is 18 residues long. CDR1 and CDR2 from the germline V gene are DFQATT and SNEGSKA (reference sequence). The CDR3 protein is CSARDSPHRGQYTGELFF. For the CDR3, the DNA is TGCAGTGCTAGGGATTCACCTCACAGGGGCCAGTACACCGGGGAGCTGTTTTTT.

This clonotype was seen ten or more times. The V call is TRBV12-3 or TRBV12-4, the J call TRBJ1-1, with 8 bases identical to TRBD1. Trimming removed 4 bases from V and 0 bases from J; junction bases left unmatched: 10. The CDR3 is made up of 17 amino acids. The CDR3, as DNA: TGTGCCAGCAGTTACGGACAGGGAGCCTCACTGAACACTGAAGCTTTCTTT. Encoded protein: CASSYGQGASLNTEAFF.

The chain combines TRBV24-1 with TRBJ1-1; a possible D gene is TRBD1 (5 bases). CDR3 size: 13 residues. Trimming took off 6 bases at V and 4 bases at J, with 11 bases between the two ends. Per germline, CDR1 KGHDR and CDR2 SFDVKD. The CDR3 spells CATSIDGGTEAFF. Written as DNA, the CDR3 is TGTGCCACCAGTATTGACGGGGGCACTGAAGCTTTCTTT.

The sample holds many counts of this clonotype. This rearrangement joins TRBV6-4 to TRBJ2-2; 7 bases map to TRBD2. V gave up 4 bases and J gave up 3 bases; unmatched junction bases: 2. This CDR3 contains 14 residues. Germline loops: CDR1 MRHNA, CDR2 SNTAGT. In nucleotides, the CDR3 is TGTGCCAGCAGTGGACTAGCAGACACCGGGGAGCTGTTTTTT. Translating gives CASSGLADTGELFF.

There are a few counts of this clonotype. The gene calls are TRBV7-2 and TRBJ2-2; no reliable D call. Per germline, CDR1 SGHTA and CDR2 FQGNSA. The CDR3 has 14 residues. V was cut by 2 bases and J by 7 bases, with 11 bases left in between. The CDR3 reads CASSLLGLGGELFF. As DNA, the CDR3 is TGTGCCAGCAGCTTACTGGGGTTGGGCGGGGAGCTGTTTTTT.

This clonotype was seen a few times. CDR3 sequence reads: CASSYPGLAGGHTYNEQFF. The CDR3, as DNA: TGCGCCAGCAGCTACCCAGGACTAGCGGGGGGTCATACCTACAATGAGCAGTTCTTC. This chain links TRBV5-1 with TRBJ2-1; 14 nucleotides line up with TRBD2. V dropped 3 bases and J dropped 2; count of bases not matched to a gene: 10. The CDR3 spans 19 residues. CDR1 SGHRS and CDR2 YFSETQ come from the germline V gene.

The sample holds many counts of this clonotype. The chain recombines TRBV20-1 with TRBJ1-2, with TRBD1 matching over 10 bases. V shed 7 bases, J shed 3 bases, and the junction held 14 bases outside the gene matches. The CDR3 runs 16 residues. CDR1 DFQATT and CDR2 SNEGSKA come from the germline V gene (reference sequence). CDR3 nucleotide sequence: TGCAGTGGCCGGGACAGGGGATCGGGGATGGACTATGGCTACACCTTC. This gives the protein CSGRDRGSGMDYGYTF.

This clonotype was counted a few times. The rearrangement joins TRBV12-3 or TRBV12-4 to TRBJ1-5; D is uncertain. V lost 0 bases, J lost 7 bases, and 7 bases lay in between. The CDR3 totals 13 residues. DNA for the CDR3: TGTGCCAGCAGTTTAGCGCCAGAGCAGCCCCAGCATTTT. Translating it yields CASSLAPEQPQHF.

The J gene is TRBJ1-1, the V gene TRBV29-1; the D gene is possibly TRBD1 (6 bases). The CDR3 length is 15 residues. V lost 4 bases to trimming and J lost 5 bases, with 20 bases between them. Germline V lookup: CDR1 SQVTM, CDR2 ANQGSEA. CDR3 sequence reads: CSVGVQDKGVTEAFF. The DNA for the CDR3 is TGCAGCGTTGGCGTGCAGGACAAGGGGGTTACTGAAGCTTTCTTT.

Concerning this clonotype: This could be a read error, since a much larger clone is one nucleotide away. This rearrangement joins TRBV6-6 to TRBJ2-1; possibly TRBD1 for D (5 bases). This CDR3 is built from 14 residues. In germline, CDR1 is MNHNY, CDR2 SVGAGI (reference sequence). CDR3 nucleotide sequence: TGTGCCAGCAATTACTTTCTTTGGGGCGATGAGCAGTTCTTC. It specifies CASNYFLWGDEQFF.

This clonotype was picked up a small number of times. This chain joins TRBV27 and TRBJ2-3; a weak D match, TRBD1 (6 bases). With 7 bases removed from V and 1 base from J, the gap between germline ends came to 15 bases. This CDR3 is built from 15 residues. CDR1 and CDR2 (germline): MNHEY, SMNVEV (reference sequence). CDR3 in amino acids: CASTPRGSGTDTQYF. The CDR3 DNA reads TGTGCCAGCACCCCCAGGGGATCGGGCACAGATACGCAGTATTTT.

This clonotype was counted between two and nine times. This rearrangement joins TRBV5-1 to TRBJ1-1; D is possibly TRBD1 (5 bases). CDR1 is SGHRS and CDR2 is YFSETQ in the germline V gene. V was clipped by 4 bases and J by 5 bases, with 15 bases between them. The CDR3 extends over 14 amino acids. The CDR3 region has the DNA TGCGCCAGCAGCACCGGGGCTAGGGTGACTGAAGCTTTCTTT. It specifies CASSTGARVTEAFF.

As DNA, the CDR3 is TGTGCCTGGAGTGCCCTCGATGACAATGAGCAGTTCTTC. Amino acids: CAWSALDDNEQFF. V usage is TRBV30 and J usage is TRBJ2-1, with D hard to call. Per germline, CDR1 GTSNPN and CDR2 SVGIG (reference sequence). V dropped 1 base and J dropped 5 bases, with 9 bases sitting between them. This CDR3 spans 13 amino acids.

The V call is TRBV5-5, the J call TRBJ2-5, with 7 bases identical to TRBD1. The CDR3 has 14 residues. V lost 4 bases, J lost 4 bases, and 7 bases stayed unmatched. Germline V gene data show CDR1 as SGHKS and CDR2 as YYEKEE (reference sequence). CDR3 DNA: TGTGCCAGCAGCAGACAGGGTCGGGTAGAGACCCAGTACTTC. It encodes CASSRQGRVETQYF.

This clonotype appeared a few times. The CDR3 nucleotides read TGCGCCAGCAGCTCGGTAACAGGGGAGCTGACCTACGAGCAGTACTTC. It codes for CASSSVTGELTYEQYF. The chain uses TRBV5-1 and TRBJ2-7; 7 bases agree with TRBD1. Trimming cost V 3 bases and J 2 bases; bases outside gene matches: 11. The germline V gene has CDR1 SGHRS and CDR2 YFSETQ. This CDR3 contains 16 residues.

There are a few counts of this clonotype. J is TRBJ2-3 and V is TRBV2, with 8 bases that match TRBD2. V dropped 11 bases and J dropped 2; count of bases not matched to a gene: 6. The germline CDR1 and CDR2 sequences are SNHLY and FYNNEI. The CDR3 consists of 13 residues. The chain's CDR3 is CAGRAGDTDTQYF. CDR3 bases: TGTGCCGGACGAGCGGGGGACACAGATACGCAGTATTTT.

This clonotype was recorded many times. The gene calls are TRBV6-1 and TRBJ1-2; possible D gene TRBD1, 6 bases. The CDR3 consists of 19 residues. Trimming shortened V by 4 bases and J by 5 bases, and 29 bases separated the two germline ends. Germline CDR1 is MNHNS and CDR2 is SASEGT. The CDR3 sequence: CASSGVLVPSEGGSYGYTF. The CDR3 coding sequence is TGTGCCAGCAGTGGAGTACTTGTCCCCAGTGAGGGGGGATCGTATGGCTACACCTTC.

This chain links TRBV12-3 or TRBV12-4 with TRBJ1-5; 7 bases are shared with TRBD1. This CDR3 has 15 residues. Germline trimming cut 2 bases from V and 4 bases from J; bases unmatched to any gene: 5. CDR3 DNA sequence: TGTGCCAGCAGTTTACGGGGGACAGTTAATCAGCCCCAGCATTTT. This translates into CASSLRGTVNQPQHF.

This clonotype was detected a few times. The chain links TRBV6-2 or TRBV6-3 to TRBJ2-7; 11 nucleotides line up with TRBD1. Germline lookup yields CDR1 MNHEY and CDR2 SVGEGT. Trimming at V came to 7 bases and at J to 1 base, leaving 3 bases not matched to a gene. The length of the CDR3 is 14 residues. CDR3 DNA: TGTGCCAGCAAGGGACAGGGGGGTTCCTACGAGCAGTACTTC. Its protein product is CASKGQGGSYEQYF.

By its share, this clonotype is medium-sized. The rearrangement uses TRBV7-9 and TRBJ1-2; D is undetermined. CDR1 and CDR2 (germline): SEHNR, FQNEAQ (reference sequence). The CDR3 runs to 12 residues. The germline V and J ends were trimmed by 0 bases and 4 bases, with 3 bases remaining between them. The CDR3 bases are TGTGCCAGCAGCTTAGCCCCCTATGGCTACACCTTC. It translates to CASSLAPYGYTF.